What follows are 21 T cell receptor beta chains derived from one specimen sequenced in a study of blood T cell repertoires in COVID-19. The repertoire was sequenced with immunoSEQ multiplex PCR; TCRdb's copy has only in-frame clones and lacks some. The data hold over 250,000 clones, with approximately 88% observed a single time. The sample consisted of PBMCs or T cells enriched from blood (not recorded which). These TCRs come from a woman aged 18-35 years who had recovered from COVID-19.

The CDR3 loop reads CSATQHYGYTF. The CDR3 nucleotides are TGCAGTGCTACACAGCACTATGGCTACACCTTC. This chain links TRBV20-1 with TRBJ1-2; no reliable D call. The germline V gene has CDR1 DFQATT and CDR2 SNEGSKA (reference sequence). This CDR3 is 11 amino acids long. Trimming stripped 4 bases from V and 3 bases from J, with 6 bases between.

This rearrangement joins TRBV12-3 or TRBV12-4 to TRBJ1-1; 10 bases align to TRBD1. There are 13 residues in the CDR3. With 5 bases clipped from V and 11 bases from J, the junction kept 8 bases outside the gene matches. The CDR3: CASSLRQGAAAFF. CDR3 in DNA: TGTGCCAGCAGTCTGCGACAGGGGGCGGCGGCTTTCTTT.

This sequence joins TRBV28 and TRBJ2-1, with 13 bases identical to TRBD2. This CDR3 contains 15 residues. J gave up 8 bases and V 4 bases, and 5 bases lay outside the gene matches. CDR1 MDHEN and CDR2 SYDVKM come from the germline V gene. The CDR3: CASSSTSGRADEQFF. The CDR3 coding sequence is TGTGCCAGCAGTTCCACTAGCGGGAGGGCGGATGAGCAGTTCTTC. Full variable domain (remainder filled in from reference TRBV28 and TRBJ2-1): DVKVTQSSRYLVKRTGEKVFLECVQDMDHENMFWYRQDPGLGLRLIYFSYDVKMKEKGDIPEGYSVSREKKERFSLILESASTNQTSMYLCASSSTSGRADEQFFGPGTRLTVL.

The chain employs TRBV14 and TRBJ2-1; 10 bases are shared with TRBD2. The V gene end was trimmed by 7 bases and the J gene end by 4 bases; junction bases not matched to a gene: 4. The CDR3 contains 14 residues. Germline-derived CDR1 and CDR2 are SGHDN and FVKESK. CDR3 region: CASTMGLAYNEQFF. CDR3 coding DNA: TGTGCCAGCACGATGGGACTAGCGTACAATGAGCAGTTCTTC.

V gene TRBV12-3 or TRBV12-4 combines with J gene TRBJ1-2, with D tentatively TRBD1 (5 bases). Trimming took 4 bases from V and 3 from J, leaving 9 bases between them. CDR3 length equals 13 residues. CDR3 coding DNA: TGTGCCAGCAGTTCAGGGATTTACTATGGCTACACCTTC. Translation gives CASSSGIYYGYTF.

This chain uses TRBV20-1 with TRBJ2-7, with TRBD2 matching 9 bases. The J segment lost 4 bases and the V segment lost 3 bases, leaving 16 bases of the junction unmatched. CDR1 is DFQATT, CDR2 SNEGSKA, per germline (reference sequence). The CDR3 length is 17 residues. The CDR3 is CSASLSLAGALNYEQYF. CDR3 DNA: TGCAGTGCTAGTTTGTCTTTAGCGGGGGCTCTCAATTACGAGCAGTACTTC.

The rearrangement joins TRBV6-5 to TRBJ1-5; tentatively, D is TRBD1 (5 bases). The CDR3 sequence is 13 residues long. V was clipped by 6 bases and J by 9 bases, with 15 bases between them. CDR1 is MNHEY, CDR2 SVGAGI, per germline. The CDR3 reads CASSPGGRAPQHF. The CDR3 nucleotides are TGTGCCAGCAGCCCGGGGGGACGGGCGCCCCAGCATTTT.

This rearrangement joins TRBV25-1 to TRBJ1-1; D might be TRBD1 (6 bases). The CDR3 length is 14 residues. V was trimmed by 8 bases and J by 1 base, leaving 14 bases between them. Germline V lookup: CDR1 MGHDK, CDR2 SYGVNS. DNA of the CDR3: TGTGCCAGCTCAAGGGGGGGAGGGAACACTGAAGCTTTCTTT. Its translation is CASSRGGGNTEAFF.

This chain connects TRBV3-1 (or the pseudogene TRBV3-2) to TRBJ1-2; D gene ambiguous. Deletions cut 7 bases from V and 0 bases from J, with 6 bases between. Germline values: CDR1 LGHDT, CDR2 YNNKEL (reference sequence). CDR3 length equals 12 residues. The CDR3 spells CASTSANYGYTF. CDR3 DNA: TGTGCCAGCACGTCAGCTAACTATGGCTACACCTTC.

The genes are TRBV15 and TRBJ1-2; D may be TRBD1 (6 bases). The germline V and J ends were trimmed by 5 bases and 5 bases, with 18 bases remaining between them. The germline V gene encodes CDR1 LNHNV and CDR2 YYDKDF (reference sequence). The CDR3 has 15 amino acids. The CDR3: CATSGIRDNEYGYTF. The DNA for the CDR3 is TGTGCCACCAGCGGTATCCGGGACAACGAATATGGCTACACCTTC.

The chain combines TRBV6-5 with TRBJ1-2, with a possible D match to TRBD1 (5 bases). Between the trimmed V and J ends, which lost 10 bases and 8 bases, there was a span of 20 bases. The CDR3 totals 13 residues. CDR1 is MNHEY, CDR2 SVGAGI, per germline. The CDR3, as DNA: TGTGCCACGGGGGGTAGGGTTTCGCGAGGCTACACCTTC. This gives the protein CATGGRVSRGYTF.

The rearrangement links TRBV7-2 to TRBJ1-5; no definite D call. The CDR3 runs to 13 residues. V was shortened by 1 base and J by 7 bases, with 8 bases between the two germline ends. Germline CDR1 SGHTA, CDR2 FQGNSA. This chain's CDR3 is CASSLVREQPQHF. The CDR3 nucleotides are TGTGCCAGCAGCTTAGTTCGGGAGCAGCCCCAGCATTTT.

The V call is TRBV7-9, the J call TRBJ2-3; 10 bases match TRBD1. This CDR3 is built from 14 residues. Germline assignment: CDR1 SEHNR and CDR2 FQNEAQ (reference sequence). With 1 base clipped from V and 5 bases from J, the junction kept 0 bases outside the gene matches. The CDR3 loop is CASSLGTGGDTQYF. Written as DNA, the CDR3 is TGTGCCAGCAGCTTAGGGACAGGGGGAGATACGCAGTATTTT.

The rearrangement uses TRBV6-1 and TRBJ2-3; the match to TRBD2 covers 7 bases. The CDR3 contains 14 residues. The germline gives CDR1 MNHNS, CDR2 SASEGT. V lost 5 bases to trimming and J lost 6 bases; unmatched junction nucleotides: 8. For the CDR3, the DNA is TGTGCCAGCAGTATCCGTCTCGGGGGGGATACGCAGTATTTT. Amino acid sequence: CASSIRLGGDTQYF.

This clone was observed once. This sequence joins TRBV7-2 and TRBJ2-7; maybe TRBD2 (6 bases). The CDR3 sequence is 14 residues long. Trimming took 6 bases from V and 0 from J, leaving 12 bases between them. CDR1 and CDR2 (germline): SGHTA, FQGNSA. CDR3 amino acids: CASSSDYASYEQYF. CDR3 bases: TGTGCCAGCAGTTCGGACTACGCCTCCTACGAGCAGTACTTC.

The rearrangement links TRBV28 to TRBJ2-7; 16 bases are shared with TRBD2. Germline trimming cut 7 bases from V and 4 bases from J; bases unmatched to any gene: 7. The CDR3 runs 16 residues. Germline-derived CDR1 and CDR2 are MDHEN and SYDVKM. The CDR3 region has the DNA TGTGCCAGCACCCCGCCGGGACTAGCGGGAGGGTACGAGCAGTACTTC. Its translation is CASTPPGLAGGYEQYF.

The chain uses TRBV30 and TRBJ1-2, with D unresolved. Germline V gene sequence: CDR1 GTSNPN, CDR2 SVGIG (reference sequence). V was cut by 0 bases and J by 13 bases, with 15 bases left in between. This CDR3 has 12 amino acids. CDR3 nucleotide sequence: TGTGCCTGGAGTGTACTCATAGAGGTGGGCACCTTC. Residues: CAWSVLIEVGTF.

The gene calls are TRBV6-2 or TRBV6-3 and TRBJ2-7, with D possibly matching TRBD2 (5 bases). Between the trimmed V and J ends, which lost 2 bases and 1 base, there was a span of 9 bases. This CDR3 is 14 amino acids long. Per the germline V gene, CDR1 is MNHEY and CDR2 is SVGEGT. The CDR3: CASSYHTGSYEQYF. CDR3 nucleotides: TGTGCCAGCAGTTACCACACGGGATCCTACGAGCAGTACTTC.

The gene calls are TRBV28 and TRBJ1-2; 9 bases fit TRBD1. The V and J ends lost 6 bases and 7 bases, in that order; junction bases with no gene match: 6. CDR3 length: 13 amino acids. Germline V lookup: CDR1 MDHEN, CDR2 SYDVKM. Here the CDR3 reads CASSRTGVRGYTF. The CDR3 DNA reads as TGTGCCAGCAGCAGGACAGGGGTCCGTGGCTACACCTTC.

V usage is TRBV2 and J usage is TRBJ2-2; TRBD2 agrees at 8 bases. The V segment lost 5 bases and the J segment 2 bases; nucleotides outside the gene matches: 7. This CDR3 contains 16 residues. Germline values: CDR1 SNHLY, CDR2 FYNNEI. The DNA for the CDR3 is TGTGCCAGCAGTTCCTCTAGCGGGCGCAACACCGGGGAGCTGTTTTTT. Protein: CASSSSSGRNTGELFF.

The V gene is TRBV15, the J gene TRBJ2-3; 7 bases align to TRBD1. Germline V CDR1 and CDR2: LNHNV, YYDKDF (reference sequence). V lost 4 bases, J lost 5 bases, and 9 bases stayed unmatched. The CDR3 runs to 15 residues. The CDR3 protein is CATSNRGVWEDTQYF. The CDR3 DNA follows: TGTGCCACCAGCAACAGGGGTGTGTGGGAAGATACGCAGTATTTT.